One sample yielded the 13 T cell receptor beta chains listed below, sequenced in a study of metastatic and nonmetastatic thyroid tumors. Patients were all untreated before their thyroid surgery. Using MiXCR, TCRdb reanalyzed the PCR reads. This table holds roughly 59,000 clones, about 17% found once. The sequencing sample was made of blood. These receptors were taken from a male donor with papillary thyroid cancer or a benign thyroid nodule (not recorded which). Some clones in this sample may be carry-over from other donors' samples.

This clone was counted only a few times. A much more abundant neighbour one base away suggests this may be a read error. The chain links TRBV19 to TRBJ2-1; D possibly corresponds to TRBD1 (5 bases). The CDR3 loop spans 15 amino acids. Per the germline V gene, CDR1 is LNHDA and CDR2 is SQIVND (reference sequence). DNA of the CDR3: TGTGTCAGTAGCCCAGACAGAGCCTCCTACAATGAGCAGTTCTTC. Residues: CVSSPDRASYNEQFF.

This chain links TRBV5-4 with TRBJ2-3; D unresolved. Germline lookup yields CDR1 SGHNT and CDR2 YYREEE (reference sequence). Deletions cut 0 bases from V and 0 bases from J, with 8 bases between. The CDR3 is 15 amino acids. CDR3 residues: CASSLETGSTDTQYF. The CDR3 bases are TGTGCCAGCAGCTTGGAAACGGGTAGCACAGATACGCAGTATTTT. The full variable domain, its missing parts supplied by reference TRBV5-4 and TRBJ2-3, is ETGVTQSPTHLIKTRGQQVTLRCSSQSGHNTVSWYQQALGQGPQFIFQYYREEENGRGNFPPRFSGLQFPNYSSELNVNALELDDSALYLCASSLETGSTDTQYFGPGTRLTVL.

This clone appeared many times. The chain uses TRBV4-1 and TRBJ1-5, with D unclear. The CDR3 consists of 15 residues. Trimming took off 4 bases at V and 4 bases at J, with 14 bases between the two ends. Per germline, CDR1 MGHRA and CDR2 YSYEKL. The CDR3 is CASSPTRADNQPQHF. DNA for the CDR3: TGCGCCAGCAGCCCCACGAGGGCAGATAATCAGCCCCAGCATTTT.

This clone was observed at least ten times. V gene TRBV6-1 combines with J gene TRBJ2-2; possible D gene TRBD1, 5 bases. CDR1 MNHNS and CDR2 SASEGT come from the germline V gene. Trimming shortened V by 4 bases and J by 1 base, and 7 bases separated the two germline ends. This CDR3 region has 14 residues. In nucleotides, the CDR3 is TGTGCCAGCAGTGTTACAGGGAACACCGGGGAGCTGTTTTTT. Its translation: CASSVTGNTGELFF.

This clone appeared a few times. The CDR3 DNA follows: TGTGCCAGCTGGAACTACAATGGACAAAACGGGAGGGCCAGCTACAATGAGCAGTTCTTC. Translation gives CASWNYNGQNGRASYNEQFF. The chain couples TRBV6-2 or TRBV6-3 to TRBJ2-1; 8 bases fit TRBD2. The V segment lost 8 bases and the J segment 3 bases; nucleotides outside the gene matches: 24. Looked up from germline, CDR1 is MNHEY and CDR2 is SVGEGT. The CDR3 totals 20 residues.

This clone was counted many times. J is TRBJ1-3 and V is TRBV5-1, with D possibly matching TRBD1 (5 bases). Germline CDR1 and CDR2: SGHRS and YFSETQ. The CDR3 runs 15 residues. The germline V and J ends were trimmed by 0 bases and 1 base, with 8 bases remaining between them. CDR3 DNA sequence: TGCGCCAGCAGCTTGGAGGGGTTATCTGGAAACACCATATATTTT. It encodes CASSLEGLSGNTIYF.

Notes on this clone: A read error may be the cause here, since a much bigger clone is one base away. The rearrangement links TRBV10-3 to TRBJ2-5; TRBD1 aligns across 8 bases. The germline CDR1 and CDR2 sequences are ENHRY and SYGVKD. The CDR3 covers 18 residues. DNA of the CDR3: TGTGCCATCAGTGGCGACCCTGGGACAGGCACGGCCTTAGAGACCAAGTACTTC. This sequence encodes CAISGDPGTGTALETKYF.

This clone was recorded at least ten times. V usage is TRBV7-8 and J usage is TRBJ1-6; D might be TRBD1 (6 bases). CDR1 is SGHVS, CDR2 FQNEAQ, per germline. V was pared by 3 bases and J by 1 base, with 10 bases between. The CDR3 sequence is 16 residues long. CDR3 region: CASSFSGASYNSPLHF. In DNA, the CDR3 is TGTGCCAGCAGCTTTTCGGGGGCATCCTATAATTCACCCCTCCACTTT.

This clone was detected only a few times. V is TRBV6-1 and J is TRBJ2-1; possibly TRBD2 for D (5 bases). CDR3 length: 16 amino acids. Trimming shortened V by 6 bases and J by 1 base, and 16 bases separated the two germline ends. In germline, CDR1 is MNHNS, CDR2 SASEGT. The CDR3 DNA follows: TGTGCCAGCAGGCGTCTTAGCAGGAGGTCCTACAATGAGCAGTTCTTC. It is translated as CASRRLSRRSYNEQFF.

This clone was counted many times. This chain's CDR3 is CASSLQGNEKLFF. DNA of the CDR3: TGTGCCAGCTCACTACAGGGAAATGAAAAACTGTTTTTT. The gene calls are TRBV18 and TRBJ1-4, with D perhaps TRBD1 (6 bases). CDR3 length equals 13 residues. Germline values: CDR1 KGHSH, CDR2 LQKENI. V dropped 4 bases and J dropped 5 bases, with 8 bases sitting between them.

This clone has at least ten counts. The CDR3 loop reads CASSSYGYTF. As DNA, the CDR3 is TGTGCCAGCAGTTCTTATGGCTACACCTTC. The chain uses TRBV28 and TRBJ1-2; D remains ambiguous. This CDR3 has 10 amino acids. Per germline, CDR1 MDHEN and CDR2 SYDVKM. Trimming shortened V by 4 bases and J by 5 bases, and 2 bases separated the two germline ends.

The CDR3 reads CSARGGLLGDARAGPQETQYF. The CDR3 DNA follows: TGCAGTGCTAGAGGGGGGTTATTGGGGGACGCTCGAGCGGGGCCTCAAGAGACCCAGTACTTC. V usage is TRBV20-1 and J usage is TRBJ2-5, with 7 bases that match TRBD2. Trimming at V came to 1 base and at J to 2 bases, leaving 25 bases not matched to a gene. The length of the CDR3 is 21 residues. CDR1 and CDR2 from the germline V gene are DFQATT and SNEGSKA (reference sequence).

This clone came up many times. The rearrangement uses TRBV29-1 and TRBJ2-1; no clear D. This CDR3 is built from 14 residues. Looked up from germline, CDR1 is SQVTM and CDR2 is ANQGSEA. V was pared by 4 bases and J by 3 bases, with 13 bases between. The chain's CDR3 is CSVAGRADYNEQFF. Written as DNA, the CDR3 is TGCAGCGTTGCGGGCCGGGCCGACTACAATGAGCAGTTCTTC.